One and the same sample provided the 4 T cell receptor beta chains below, sequenced in a study of persistence of HIV-infected CD4 T cells. The stimulus was an HIV-1 Gag 15-mer peptide pool, 0.95 to 1 ug/peptide/mL. Sorted nonresponding memory CD4+ T cells were CD40L-negative, CD69-negative, CD45RO-high. For these receptors, no antigen is known. This was the immunoSEQ version 4 assay in survey mode. The assay was immunoSEQ multiplex PCR, and TCRdb's table has in-frame clones only and misses some. In the table there are 30,000 to 35,000 clones, approximately 80% of which are singletons. Here the sequenced sample was CD4+ T cells sorted from PBMCs after approximately 19-hour stimulation, taken from a patient who received antiretroviral therapy. Receptors originate from an adult woman with HIV who was CMV-seropositive.

This chain uses TRBV7-3 with TRBJ2-1; no clear D. Germline V gives CDR1 SGHTA, CDR2 FQGTGA. The V end lost 0 bases, the J end lost 7 bases, and 10 bases lay between the germline ends. This CDR3 has 14 amino acids. The CDR3, as DNA: TGTGCCAGCAGCTTAACGGGTCTATGGAATGAGCAGTTCTTC. It codes for CASSLTGLWNEQFF.

The chain couples TRBV7-3 to TRBJ1-1; a possible D gene is TRBD1 (5 bases). The germline V gene encodes CDR1 SGHTA and CDR2 FQGTGA. Trimming shortened V by 4 bases and J by 0 bases, and 18 bases separated the two germline ends. The CDR3 has 17 amino acids. CDR3 region: CASSSNPGGGLNTEAFF. The CDR3 DNA reads TGTGCCAGCAGCTCAAACCCCGGGGGGGGTTTGAACACTGAAGCTTTCTTT.

The V gene is TRBV29-1, the J gene TRBJ2-3, with 9 bases fitting TRBD1. CDR1 and CDR2 (germline): SQVTM, ANQGSEA. This CDR3 comprises 16 residues. The trim removed 6 bases at V and 1 base at J, leaving 11 bases unmatched. The CDR3 DNA sequence: TGCAGCGTCGTCGGACAGGGGCGCGTGGGCACAGATACGCAGTATTTT. Amino acid sequence: CSVVGQGRVGTDTQYF.

The chain employs TRBV5-1 and TRBJ2-5; 7 nucleotides agree with TRBD2. Germline V CDR1 and CDR2: SGHRS, YFSETQ. The length of the CDR3 is 14 residues. Trimming at V came to 2 bases and at J to 1 base, leaving 2 bases not matched to a gene. The CDR3 DNA sequence: TGCGCCAGCAGCTTCTCGGGGGGCCAAGAGACCCAGTACTTC. The encoded protein is CASSFSGGQETQYF.